These T cell receptor beta chains were read from a single sample in a study of T cell repertoires in cytomegalovirus infection. TCRdb analysed the reads with MiXCR anew, one entry per CDR3 protein. The sample lists 300,000 to 450,000 distinct CDR3 sequences, around 18% occurring once. The sequencing sample was made of PBMCs. The source of these receptors is a human donor in good health (CMV status not recorded). Some clones in this sample may be carry-over from other donors' samples. Each CDR3 is given with its conserved first and last residue. The D gene is left open where the match is weak. The size entry is marked missing in some rows and otherwise reads once, few, many or a size class.

D gene: NA
clone size: many
V gene: TRBV7-9
J gene: TRBJ2-2
CDR3 protein: CASSPRWTGNTGELFF
CDR3 DNA: TGTGCCAGCAGCCCCCGCTGGACTGGAAACACCGGGGAGCTGTTTTTT

D gene: NA
clone size: many
V gene: TRBV7-2
J gene: TRBJ2-7
CDR3 protein: CASRGRSYEQYF
CDR3 DNA: TGTGCCAGCAGGGGAAGATCCTACGAGCAGTACTTC

D gene: TRBD2
clone size: many
V gene: TRBV6-1
J gene: TRBJ2-3
CDR3 protein: CASSAWAAGGPTPADTQYF
CDR3 DNA: TGTGCCAGCAGTGCCTGGGCAGCGGGAGGGCCTACACCGGCAGATACGCAGTATTTT

D gene: NA
clone size: few
V gene: TRBV2
J gene: TRBJ1-2
CDR3 protein: CASRDGTVTYGYTF
CDR3 DNA: TGTGCCAGCAGGGACGGGACGGTGACCTATGGCTACACCTTC

D gene: NA
clone size: NA
V gene: TRBV6-1
J gene: TRBJ2-4
CDR3 protein: CASSGPGQGGNIQYF
CDR3 DNA: TGTGCCAGCAGTGGCCCGGGGCAGGGGGGAAACATTCAGTACTTC

D gene: NA
clone size: once
V gene: TRBV5-1
J gene: TRBJ2-5
CDR3 protein: CASSLISGTAGETQYF
CDR3 DNA: TGCGCCAGCAGCCTAATTAGCGGAACGGCGGGGGAGACCCAGTACTTC

D gene: TRBD1
clone size: few
V gene: TRBV28
J gene: TRBJ2-3
CDR3 protein: CASDSDRGPSTDTQYF
CDR3 DNA: TGTGCCAGCGACTCAGACAGGGGCCCGAGCACAGATACGCAGTATTTT

D gene: NA
clone size: few
V gene: TRBV28
J gene: TRBJ1-1
CDR3 protein: CASSLAAIEAFF
CDR3 DNA: TGTGCCAGCAGTTTGGCCGCAATTGAAGCTTTCTTT

D gene: NA
clone size: NA
V gene: TRBV4-1
J gene: TRBJ1-5
CDR3 protein: CASSQVGINQPQHF
CDR3 DNA: TGCGCCAGCAGCCAAGTGGGGATCAATCAGCCCCAGCATTTT

D gene: TRBD1
clone size: NA
V gene: TRBV29-1
J gene: TRBJ1-2
CDR3 protein: CSPGQGKANYGYTF
CDR3 DNA: TGCAGCCCCGGACAGGGAAAGGCTAACTATGGCTACACCTTC

D gene: TRBD1
clone size: many
V gene: TRBV7-2
J gene: TRBJ2-1
CDR3 protein: CASSFRLGQGYNEQFF
CDR3 DNA: TGTGCCAGCAGCTTTCGTTTGGGACAGGGGTACAATGAGCAGTTCTTC

D gene: TRBD1
clone size: NA
V gene: TRBV9
J gene: TRBJ2-7
CDR3 protein: CASRDPGQDYEQYF
CDR3 DNA: TGTGCCAGCAGGGACCCGGGACAGGACTACGAGCAGTACTTC

D gene: NA
clone size: NA
V gene: TRBV19
J gene: TRBJ1-5
CDR3 protein: CASSISRTNQPQHF
CDR3 DNA: TGTGCCAGTAGTATCAGCCGGACAAATCAGCCCCAGCATTTT

D gene: TRBD1
clone size: NA
V gene: TRBV25-1
J gene: TRBJ2-2
CDR3 protein: CASSAGTGDTGELFF
CDR3 DNA: TGTGCCAGCAGTGCCGGGACAGGGGACACCGGGGAGCTGTTTTTT

D gene: NA
clone size: NA
V gene: TRBV6-2/TRBV6-3
J gene: TRBJ2-5
CDR3 protein: CASSRGTYQETQYF
CDR3 DNA: TGTGCCAGCAGTCGAGGGACGTACCAAGAGACCCAGTACTTC

D gene: NA
clone size: many
V gene: TRBV19
J gene: TRBJ1-5
CDR3 protein: CASSPPPAQHF
CDR3 DNA: TGTGCCAGTAGTCCTCCCCCGGCCCAGCATTTT

D gene: NA
clone size: many
V gene: TRBV5-1
J gene: TRBJ2-5
CDR3 protein: CASSPLDQETQYF
CDR3 DNA: TGCGCCAGCAGCCCCTTGGACCAAGAGACCCAGTACTTC

D gene: NA
clone size: NA
V gene: TRBV4-3
J gene: TRBJ1-1
CDR3 protein: CASSQDIGRTEAFF
CDR3 DNA: TGCGCCAGCAGCCAAGATATCGGTAGGACTGAAGCTTTCTTT

D gene: NA
clone size: many
V gene: TRBV12-3/TRBV12-4
J gene: TRBJ2-7
CDR3 protein: CASSVTSYEQYF
CDR3 DNA: TGTGCCAGCAGTGTCACCTCCTACGAGCAGTACTTC

D gene: NA
clone size: many
V gene: TRBV20-1
J gene: TRBJ1-1
CDR3 protein: CSASYPNTEAFF
CDR3 DNA: TGCAGTGCTAGTTACCCGAACACTGAAGCTTTCTTT

D gene: TRBD2
clone size: many
V gene: TRBV7-6
J gene: TRBJ2-3
CDR3 protein: CASSSGGGLAGSTDTQYF
CDR3 DNA: TGTGCCAGCAGCTCAGGGGGGGGACTAGCGGGAAGCACAGATACGCAGTATTTT

D gene: TRBD1
clone size: NA
V gene: TRBV2
J gene: TRBJ1-2
CDR3 protein: CASSEETGDGYTF
CDR3 DNA: TGTGCCAGCAGTGAAGAGACAGGGGATGGCTACACCTTC

D gene: NA
clone size: NA
V gene: TRBV18
J gene: TRBJ1-1
CDR3 protein: CASSPNRQNTEAFF
CDR3 DNA: TGTGCCAGCTCGCCCAATCGACAGAACACTGAAGCTTTCTTT

D gene: TRBD2
clone size: NA
V gene: TRBV5-6
J gene: TRBJ2-7
CDR3 protein: CASSLGAGASEQYF
CDR3 DNA: TGTGCCAGCAGCCTCGGGGCGGGAGCCTCCGAGCAGTACTTC

D gene: NA
clone size: many
V gene: TRBV12-3/TRBV12-4
J gene: TRBJ2-5
CDR3 protein: CASSPHSGGETQYF
CDR3 DNA: TGTGCCAGCAGTCCGCACTCGGGCGGAGAGACCCAGTACTTC

D gene: TRBD1
clone size: NA
V gene: TRBV5-1
J gene: TRBJ1-2
CDR3 protein: CASSSDRADYGYTF
CDR3 DNA: TGCGCCAGCAGCTCTGACAGGGCGGACTATGGCTACACCTTC

D gene: TRBD2
clone size: NA
V gene: TRBV30
J gene: TRBJ2-3
CDR3 protein: CAWSETSSIDTQYF
CDR3 DNA: TGTGCCTGGAGTGAGACTAGCAGCATAGATACGCAGTATTTT

D gene: NA
clone size: NA
V gene: TRBV4-1
J gene: TRBJ2-7
CDR3 protein: CASSQEAPVTSYEQYF
CDR3 DNA: TGCGCCAGCAGCCAAGAAGCCCCAGTTACCTCCTACGAGCAGTACTTC

D gene: NA
clone size: few
V gene: TRBV5-5
J gene: TRBJ2-5
CDR3 protein: CASSWAQLQETQYF
CDR3 DNA: TGTGCCAGCAGCTGGGCCCAACTTCAAGAGACCCAGTACTTC

D gene: TRBD2
clone size: NA
V gene: TRBV6-2/TRBV6-3
J gene: TRBJ2-7
CDR3 protein: CASSYYGGGYEQYF
CDR3 DNA: TGTGCCAGCAGTTATTATGGGGGGGGCTACGAGCAGTACTTC

D gene: TRBD1
clone size: many
V gene: TRBV7-2
J gene: TRBJ2-7
CDR3 protein: CASSRPGQIYEQYF
CDR3 DNA: TGTGCCAGCAGCCGCCCGGGACAGATCTACGAGCAGTACTTC

D gene: NA
clone size: many
V gene: TRBV7-2
J gene: TRBJ1-6
CDR3 protein: CASSPVAIRNSPLHF
CDR3 DNA: TGTGCCAGCAGCCCCGTGGCAATCAGGAATTCACCCCTCCACTTT

D gene: NA
clone size: many
V gene: TRBV12-3/TRBV12-4
J gene: TRBJ2-5
CDR3 protein: CASSPPWGPRETQYF
CDR3 DNA: TGTGCCAGCAGTCCTCCATGGGGCCCCCGGGAGACCCAGTACTTC

D gene: TRBD2
clone size: many
V gene: TRBV19
J gene: TRBJ2-1
CDR3 protein: CASSGSGNEQFF
CDR3 DNA: TGTGCCAGTAGTGGTAGCGGGAATGAGCAGTTCTTC

D gene: NA
clone size: many
V gene: TRBV11-2
J gene: TRBJ2-3
CDR3 protein: CAESGSDTQYF
CDR3 DNA: TGTGCGGAATCGGGTTCAGATACGCAGTATTTT

D gene: NA
clone size: NA
V gene: TRBV20-1
J gene: TRBJ2-1
CDR3 protein: CSALDNLSGNEQFF
CDR3 DNA: TGCAGTGCTCTGGACAACCTTTCGGGCAATGAGCAGTTCTTC

D gene: NA
clone size: many
V gene: TRBV6-5
J gene: TRBJ1-4
CDR3 protein: CASSYGTYEKLFF
CDR3 DNA: TGTGCCAGCAGTTACGGGACGTATGAAAAACTGTTTTTT

D gene: NA
clone size: few
V gene: TRBV11-2
J gene: TRBJ2-7
CDR3 protein: CASSSPRSYEQYF
CDR3 DNA: TGTGCCAGCAGCTCCCCACGTTCATACGAGCAGTACTTC

D gene: TRBD1
clone size: NA
V gene: TRBV19
J gene: TRBJ1-1
CDR3 protein: CASKKGQAAAEAFF
CDR3 DNA: TGTGCCAGTAAAAAGGGACAGGCGGCCGCTGAAGCTTTCTTT

D gene: TRBD1
clone size: NA
V gene: TRBV6-1
J gene: TRBJ1-2
CDR3 protein: CASTPPGTGGYTF
CDR3 DNA: TGTGCCAGCACCCCCCCTGGGACAGGGGGCTACACCTTC

D gene: TRBD2
clone size: NA
V gene: TRBV7-2
J gene: TRBJ2-7
CDR3 protein: CASSSRRLAGGQQYF
CDR3 DNA: TGTGCCAGCAGCTCCCGGCGGCTAGCGGGGGGACAGCAGTACTTC

D gene: NA
clone size: NA
V gene: TRBV20-1
J gene: TRBJ2-7
CDR3 protein: CSAQGKTAYEQYF
CDR3 DNA: TGCAGTGCCCAGGGGAAGACGGCCTACGAGCAGTACTTC

D gene: TRBD2
clone size: many
V gene: TRBV7-2
J gene: TRBJ2-3
CDR3 protein: CASSLLSGGIRPHTDTQYF
CDR3 DNA: TGTGCCAGCAGCTTACTTAGCGGGGGGATCCGACCCCACACAGATACGCAGTATTTT

D gene: NA
clone size: few
V gene: TRBV7-9
J gene: TRBJ2-2
CDR3 protein: CASRPRGANTGELFF
CDR3 DNA: TGTGCCAGCAGACCGAGGGGGGCGAACACCGGGGAGCTGTTTTTT

D gene: TRBD2
clone size: NA
V gene: TRBV12-3/TRBV12-4
J gene: TRBJ2-3
CDR3 protein: CASNTGLAGDAQYF
CDR3 DNA: TGTGCCAGCAATACGGGACTAGCGGGGGACGCGCAGTATTTT

D gene: TRBD1
clone size: many
V gene: TRBV28
J gene: TRBJ2-7
CDR3 protein: CASSSTGTGNAYEQYF
CDR3 DNA: TGTGCCAGCAGTTCAACCGGGACAGGGAACGCGTACGAGCAGTACTTC

D gene: NA
clone size: many
V gene: TRBV7-8
J gene: TRBJ2-7
CDR3 protein: CASSLEGWGDAGSYEQYF
CDR3 DNA: TGTGCCAGCAGCTTAGAGGGTTGGGGGGACGCCGGCTCCTACGAGCAGTACTTC

D gene: TRBD1
clone size: many
V gene: TRBV19
J gene: TRBJ1-2
CDR3 protein: CASRLPDRANNGYTF
CDR3 DNA: TGTGCCAGTCGCTTACCGGACAGGGCGAACAATGGCTACACCTTC

D gene: NA
clone size: many
V gene: TRBV7-2
J gene: TRBJ2-5
CDR3 protein: CASSPPSQTQYF
CDR3 DNA: TGTGCCAGCAGCCCCCCCTCGCAGACCCAGTACTTC

D gene: NA
clone size: few
V gene: TRBV5-4
J gene: TRBJ1-2
CDR3 protein: CASSPSGGGNYGYTF
CDR3 DNA: TGTGCCAGCAGCCCGAGCGGGGGGGGGAATTATGGCTACACCTTC

D gene: NA
clone size: many
V gene: TRBV7-2
J gene: TRBJ2-4
CDR3 protein: CASTTPRASQNIQYF
CDR3 DNA: TGTGCCAGCACCACCCCAAGGGCTAGCCAAAACATTCAGTACTTC

D gene: NA
clone size: few
V gene: TRBV19
J gene: TRBJ1-2
CDR3 protein: CASSTQPYRDGYTF
CDR3 DNA: TGTGCCAGTAGTACTCAGCCTTACAGGGATGGCTACACCTTC

D gene: NA
clone size: many
V gene: TRBV6-2/TRBV6-3
J gene: TRBJ1-5
CDR3 protein: CASSYPRERPQPQHF
CDR3 DNA: TGTGCCAGCAGTTACCCGAGGGAGCGGCCTCAGCCCCAGCATTTT